The rows below give T cell receptor beta chains drawn from one sample of a study of T cells in Graves' hyperthyroidism and ophthalmopathy. TCRdb reanalysed the multiplex PCR reads using MiXCR and keeps one entry per CDR3 protein. The profile shows roughly 740,000 distinct CDR3 sequences, roughly 15% of them singletons. Sequenced material: blood. The receptor set was obtained from a man in his late teens or twenties with Graves' hyperthyroidism. Each CDR3 is given without its conserved first and last residue.

J gene: TRBJ2-7
V gene: TRBV7-9
CDR3 protein: AWRQLPYEQY

J gene: TRBJ2-3
V gene: TRBV4-2
CDR3 protein: ASRPEERESMGTDTQY

J gene: TRBJ2-7
V gene: TRBV28
CDR3 protein: ASSLSYTSGSISYEQY

J gene: TRBJ2-1
V gene: TRBV11-2
CDR3 protein: ASSQAGAYNEQF

J gene: TRBJ2-7
V gene: TRBV14
CDR3 protein: ASSRTGQGQVHSYEQY

J gene: TRBJ2-1
V gene: TRBV15
CDR3 protein: ATSREGGLAKGNEQF

J gene: TRBJ2-5
V gene: TRBV12-3/TRBV12-4
CDR3 protein: ASSPKRSSGRETQY

J gene: TRBJ2-3
V gene: TRBV12-3/TRBV12-4
CDR3 protein: ASSLLAGGPIDTQY

J gene: TRBJ2-1
V gene: TRBV29-1
CDR3 protein: SVEGQVHPITYNEQF

J gene: TRBJ1-5
V gene: TRBV28
CDR3 protein: ASSHGWMRQHSNQPQH

J gene: TRBJ1-6
V gene: TRBV12-3/TRBV12-4
CDR3 protein: ASSSTGRGSPLH

J gene: TRBJ2-7
V gene: TRBV28
CDR3 protein: ASSLVADSYEQY

J gene: TRBJ1-2
V gene: TRBV28
CDR3 protein: ASTPLEYYGYT

J gene: TRBJ2-1
V gene: TRBV19
CDR3 protein: ASSTLAGDYNEQF

J gene: TRBJ2-1
V gene: TRBV7-2
CDR3 protein: ASSLPRGRPYEQF

J gene: TRBJ1-5
V gene: TRBV6-1
CDR3 protein: ASRRGTGGGNQPQH

J gene: TRBJ2-7
V gene: TRBV15
CDR3 protein: ATSRGPDSSYEQY

J gene: TRBJ2-3
V gene: TRBV20-1
CDR3 protein: SARWSTDTQY

J gene: TRBJ1-2
V gene: TRBV29-1
CDR3 protein: SVDSNYGYT

J gene: TRBJ1-2
V gene: TRBV28
CDR3 protein: ASSFRGGHYGYT

J gene: TRBJ2-1
V gene: TRBV2
CDR3 protein: ASSALGTSGRVYNEQF

J gene: TRBJ2-7
V gene: TRBV12-5
CDR3 protein: ASVFDSYSYEQY

J gene: TRBJ1-5
V gene: TRBV28
CDR3 protein: ASSFDQPQH

J gene: TRBJ1-4
V gene: TRBV7-9
CDR3 protein: ASSHRGGGGLATNEKLF

J gene: TRBJ2-3
V gene: TRBV5-5
CDR3 protein: ASSLEWGQSDTQY

J gene: TRBJ1-4
V gene: TRBV11-2
CDR3 protein: ASSLVGQGAANEKLF

J gene: TRBJ2-1
V gene: TRBV7-8
CDR3 protein: ASSSPVRRSSYNEQF

J gene: TRBJ2-7
V gene: TRBV12-5
CDR3 protein: ASGTGNEQY

J gene: TRBJ2-5
V gene: TRBV20-1
CDR3 protein: SANRPPTQETQY

J gene: TRBJ2-2
V gene: TRBV5-1
CDR3 protein: ASSTGQNTGELF

J gene: TRBJ1-1
V gene: TRBV11-2
CDR3 protein: ASSPIRGRTEAF

J gene: TRBJ2-3
V gene: TRBV27
CDR3 protein: AVGLAGSRDTQY

J gene: TRBJ2-5
V gene: TRBV19
CDR3 protein: ASSMGTSRLETQY

J gene: TRBJ1-2
V gene: TRBV5-5
CDR3 protein: ASSLNTGGRNYGYT

J gene: TRBJ1-1
V gene: TRBV5-1
CDR3 protein: ASKSGQGEAF

J gene: TRBJ2-2
V gene: TRBV19
CDR3 protein: ATIAKNTGELF

J gene: TRBJ2-3
V gene: TRBV7-3
CDR3 protein: ASSFTSLDTQY

J gene: TRBJ2-7
V gene: TRBV3-1
CDR3 protein: ASSRGGSGEQY

J gene: TRBJ2-7
V gene: TRBV7-2
CDR3 protein: ASSHQTSGPSYEQY

J gene: TRBJ2-3
V gene: TRBV6-1
CDR3 protein: ASSREIAQY

J gene: TRBJ2-3
V gene: TRBV20-1
CDR3 protein: SVMPVDTQY

J gene: TRBJ2-4
V gene: TRBV3-1
CDR3 protein: ASSQNLAKNIQY

J gene: TRBJ2-5
V gene: TRBV27
CDR3 protein: ATNTDGRQETQY

J gene: TRBJ1-1
V gene: TRBV4-1
CDR3 protein: ASSQRSEAEAF

J gene: TRBJ2-1
V gene: TRBV10-3
CDR3 protein: AISGRTSGEGNEQF

J gene: TRBJ2-5
V gene: TRBV12-3/TRBV12-4
CDR3 protein: ASSLNEVKETQY

J gene: TRBJ2-3
V gene: TRBV5-1
CDR3 protein: ASSEAGGFLDTDTQY

J gene: TRBJ2-5
V gene: TRBV14
CDR3 protein: ASSQGGQGGETQY

J gene: TRBJ2-7
V gene: TRBV28
CDR3 protein: ASIKPGGHSSSYEQY

J gene: TRBJ1-5
V gene: TRBV7-2
CDR3 protein: ASSLLAGRNQPQH

J gene: TRBJ1-4
V gene: TRBV20-1
CDR3 protein: SAGTGDNEKLF

J gene: TRBJ2-1
V gene: TRBV19
CDR3 protein: ASSIDLSGSSYNEQF

J gene: TRBJ2-1
V gene: TRBV10-3
CDR3 protein: ASGVTSAYNEQF

J gene: TRBJ1-5
V gene: TRBV6-1
CDR3 protein: ASSETGLNQPQH